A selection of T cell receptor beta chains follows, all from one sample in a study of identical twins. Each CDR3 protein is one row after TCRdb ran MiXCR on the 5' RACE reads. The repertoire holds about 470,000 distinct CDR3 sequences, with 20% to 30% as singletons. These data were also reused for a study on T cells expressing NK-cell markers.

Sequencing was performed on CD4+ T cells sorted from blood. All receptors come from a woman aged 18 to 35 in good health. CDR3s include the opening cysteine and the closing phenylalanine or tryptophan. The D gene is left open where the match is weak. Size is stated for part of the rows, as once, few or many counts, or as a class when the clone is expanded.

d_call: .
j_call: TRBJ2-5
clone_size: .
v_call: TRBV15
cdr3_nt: TGTGCCACCAGCAGTGAAGAGACCCAGTACTTC
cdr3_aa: CATSSEETQYF

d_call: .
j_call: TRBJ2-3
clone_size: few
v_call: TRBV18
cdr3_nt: TGTGCCAGCTCCCCTCTACTAGGGGCCCAGGATACGCAGTATTTT
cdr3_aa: CASSPLLGAQDTQYF

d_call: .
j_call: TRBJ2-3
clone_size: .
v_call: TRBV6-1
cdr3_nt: TGTGCCAGCACCCAGAGGACTCACCAATTATACACAGATACGCAGTATTTT
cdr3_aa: CASTQRTHQLYTDTQYF

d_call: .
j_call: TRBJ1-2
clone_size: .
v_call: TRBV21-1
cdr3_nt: TGTGCCAGCAGCAAATCGGTCTCACCCCGGGATGGCTACACCTTC
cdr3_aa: CASSKSVSPRDGYTF

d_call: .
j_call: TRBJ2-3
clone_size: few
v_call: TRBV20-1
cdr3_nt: TGCAGCACCACAGATACGCAGTATTTT
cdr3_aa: CSTTDTQYF

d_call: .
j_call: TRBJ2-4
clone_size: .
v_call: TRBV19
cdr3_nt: TGTGCCAGTAGCACCGCGTCCAGGACCCAACCGTACTTC
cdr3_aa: CASSTASRTQPYF

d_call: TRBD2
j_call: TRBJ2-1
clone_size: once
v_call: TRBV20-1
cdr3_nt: TGCAGTGCCACGACGGGACTAGACAATGAGCAGTTCTTC
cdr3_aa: CSATTGLDNEQFF

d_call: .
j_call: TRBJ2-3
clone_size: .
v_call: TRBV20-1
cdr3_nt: TGCAGTGCTGGGGGACCTTTGGGCACAGATACGCAGTATTTT
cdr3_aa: CSAGGPLGTDTQYF

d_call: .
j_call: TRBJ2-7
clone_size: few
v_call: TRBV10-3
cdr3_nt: TGTGCCATCAGTGAGCAGGGGTTCGACGAGCAGTACTTC
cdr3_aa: CAISEQGFDEQYF

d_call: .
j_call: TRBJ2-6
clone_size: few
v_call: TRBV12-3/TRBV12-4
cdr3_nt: TGTGCCAGCAGTTGGAATTCCCAGGGTTCTGGGGCCAACGTCCTGACTTTC
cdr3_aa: CASSWNSQGSGANVLTF

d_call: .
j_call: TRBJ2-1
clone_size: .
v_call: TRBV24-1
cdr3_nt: TGTGCCACCAGTGATTCGGGGGGCCCTAAAAATGGGCAGTTCTTC
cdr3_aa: CATSDSGGPKNGQFF

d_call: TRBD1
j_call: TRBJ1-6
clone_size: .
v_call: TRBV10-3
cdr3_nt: TGTGCCATCAGAGCCACAGGGGGGGATTCACCCCTCCACTTT
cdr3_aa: CAIRATGGDSPLHF

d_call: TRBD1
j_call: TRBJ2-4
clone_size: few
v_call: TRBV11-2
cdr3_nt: TGTGCCAGCAGCACAGGGGCGGCAAACATTCAGTACTTC
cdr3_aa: CASSTGAANIQYF

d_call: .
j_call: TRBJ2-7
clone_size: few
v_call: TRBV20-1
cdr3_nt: TGCAGTGCTAGAAAGGATGCGGTCGGCTACGAGCAGTACTTC
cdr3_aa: CSARKDAVGYEQYF

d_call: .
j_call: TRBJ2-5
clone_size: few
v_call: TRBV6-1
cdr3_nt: TGTGCCAGCAGAACGCAACGTTTGGGGACCCAGTACTTC
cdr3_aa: CASRTQRLGTQYF

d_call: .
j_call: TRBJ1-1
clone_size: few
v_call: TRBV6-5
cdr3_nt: TGTGCCAGCAGTTACAGTATGGGGGCACGGGGAGGGGCTGAAGCTTTCTTT
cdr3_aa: CASSYSMGARGGAEAFF

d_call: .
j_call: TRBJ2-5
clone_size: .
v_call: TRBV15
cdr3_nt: TGTGCCACCAGCAGAGATCTGCAGAGCGAGACCCAGTACTTC
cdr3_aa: CATSRDLQSETQYF

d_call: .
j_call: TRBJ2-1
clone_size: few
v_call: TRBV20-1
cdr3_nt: TGCAGTGCTGGGGAGGCCCTATACAATGAGCAGTTCTTC
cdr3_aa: CSAGEALYNEQFF

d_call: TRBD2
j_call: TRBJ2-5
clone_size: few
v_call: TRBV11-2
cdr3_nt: TGTGCCAGCAGCCCTCACCGACTAGCCCAAGAGACCCAGTACTTC
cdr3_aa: CASSPHRLAQETQYF

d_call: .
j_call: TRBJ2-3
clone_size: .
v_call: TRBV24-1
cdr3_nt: TGTGCCACCAGTAGCGGATACGGCACAGATACGCAGTATTTT
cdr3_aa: CATSSGYGTDTQYF

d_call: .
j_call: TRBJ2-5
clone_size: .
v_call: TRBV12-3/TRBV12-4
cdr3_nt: TGTGCCAGCAGCCATCGCAGCCAAGAGACCCAGTACTTC
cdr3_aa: CASSHRSQETQYF

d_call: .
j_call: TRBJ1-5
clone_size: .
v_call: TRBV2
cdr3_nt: TGTGCCAGCACCCTACAAGGCGGCCAGCCCCAGCATTTT
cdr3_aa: CASTLQGGQPQHF

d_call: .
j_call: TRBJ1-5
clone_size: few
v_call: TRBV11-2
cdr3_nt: TGTGCCAGCAGCGTCAACAACCTCAATCAGCCCCAGCATTTT
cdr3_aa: CASSVNNLNQPQHF

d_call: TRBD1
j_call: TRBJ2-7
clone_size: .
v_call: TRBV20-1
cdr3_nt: TGCAGTGCACCGGGACAGACCTCCTACGAGCAGTACTTC
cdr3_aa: CSAPGQTSYEQYF

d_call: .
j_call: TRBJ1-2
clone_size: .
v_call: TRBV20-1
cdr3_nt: TGCAGTGCCCGTTCAGGGTTGAGGGGCTACACCTTC
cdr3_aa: CSARSGLRGYTF

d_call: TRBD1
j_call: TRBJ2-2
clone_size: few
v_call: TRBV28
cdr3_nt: TGTGCCAGCCGGGGACAGCTTTACACCGGGGAGCTGTTTTTT
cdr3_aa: CASRGQLYTGELFF

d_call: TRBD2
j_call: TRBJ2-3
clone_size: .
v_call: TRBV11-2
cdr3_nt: TGTGCCAGCAGCTTAGTATCTGCTAGCGGGGGAGATACGCAGTATTTT
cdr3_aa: CASSLVSASGGDTQYF

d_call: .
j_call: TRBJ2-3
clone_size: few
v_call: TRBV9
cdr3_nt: TGTGCCAGCAGCCCCCGTGGGGTGTACAACACAGATACGCAGTATTTT
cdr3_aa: CASSPRGVYNTDTQYF

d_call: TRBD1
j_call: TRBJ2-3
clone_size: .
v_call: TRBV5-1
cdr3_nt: TGCGCCAGCAGACGTGGACAGGCCCCAGATACGCAGTATTTT
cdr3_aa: CASRRGQAPDTQYF

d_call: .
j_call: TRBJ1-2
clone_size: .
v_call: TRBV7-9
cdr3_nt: TGTGCCAGCAGCTTACAGGGTTTCTATGGCTACACCTTC
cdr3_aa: CASSLQGFYGYTF

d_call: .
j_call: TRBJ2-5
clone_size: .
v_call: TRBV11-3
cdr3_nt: TGTGCCAGCAGCCTCCGTTTCGCGCGGGCGTACCAAGAGACCCAGTACTTC
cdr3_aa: CASSLRFARAYQETQYF

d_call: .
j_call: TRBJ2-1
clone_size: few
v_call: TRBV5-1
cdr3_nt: TGCGCCAGCAGCTTGGCCGAGTGGAAGTTCTTC
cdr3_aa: CASSLAEWKFF

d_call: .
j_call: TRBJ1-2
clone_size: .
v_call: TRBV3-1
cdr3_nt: TGTGCCAGCAGCCCTAGGAGGGTGGGAAGTGGCTACACCTTC
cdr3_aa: CASSPRRVGSGYTF

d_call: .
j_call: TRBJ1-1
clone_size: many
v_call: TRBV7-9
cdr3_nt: TGTGCCAGCAGCTTACAGGGTGTAATGAACACTGAAGCTTTCTTT
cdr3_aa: CASSLQGVMNTEAFF

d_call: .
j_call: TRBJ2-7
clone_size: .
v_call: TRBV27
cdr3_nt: TGTGCCAGCAGACAGGATCGGTACGAGCAGTACTTC
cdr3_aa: CASRQDRYEQYF

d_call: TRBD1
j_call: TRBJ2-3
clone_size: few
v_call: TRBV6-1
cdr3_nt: TGTGCCAGCAGGGACAGGGGATCGGCAGATACGCAGTATTTT
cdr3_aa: CASRDRGSADTQYF

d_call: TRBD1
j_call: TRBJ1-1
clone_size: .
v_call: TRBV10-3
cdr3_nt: TGTGCCATCAAGGCGGACAGGGGGGTTACTAACACTGAAGCTTTCTTT
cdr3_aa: CAIKADRGVTNTEAFF

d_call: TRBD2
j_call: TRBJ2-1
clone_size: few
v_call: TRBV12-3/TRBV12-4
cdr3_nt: TGTGCCAGCAGTTTAGCGGATGGGGCGGGAGGAATTGCTGAGCAGTTCTTC
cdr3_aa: CASSLADGAGGIAEQFF

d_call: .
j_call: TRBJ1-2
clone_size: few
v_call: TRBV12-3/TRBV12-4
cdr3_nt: TGTGCCAGCAGTTTGGCCCTAAACTATGGCTACACCTTC
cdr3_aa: CASSLALNYGYTF

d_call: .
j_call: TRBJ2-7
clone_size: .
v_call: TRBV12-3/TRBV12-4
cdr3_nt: TGTGCCAGCAGTACAGGACAGGGAGGGATGTACTTC
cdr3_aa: CASSTGQGGMYF

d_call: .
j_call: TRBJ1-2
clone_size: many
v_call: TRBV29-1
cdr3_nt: TGCAGCGTTGGTGGGGTCAGCTATGGCTACACCTTC
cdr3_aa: CSVGGVSYGYTF

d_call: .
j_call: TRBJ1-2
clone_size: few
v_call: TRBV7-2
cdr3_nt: TGTGCCAGCCGACCGGGACTTACCTCGATCTATGGCTACACCTTC
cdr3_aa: CASRPGLTSIYGYTF

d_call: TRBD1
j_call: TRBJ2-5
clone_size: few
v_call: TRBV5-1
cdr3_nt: TGCGCCAGCAGCCTTGGGACAGGGACGGAGACCCAGTACTTC
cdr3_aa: CASSLGTGTETQYF

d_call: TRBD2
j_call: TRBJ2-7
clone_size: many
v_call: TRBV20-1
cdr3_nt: TGCAGTGCTTCCCCCCCGGGAGGCGTGTACGAGCAGTACTTC
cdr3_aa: CSASPPGGVYEQYF

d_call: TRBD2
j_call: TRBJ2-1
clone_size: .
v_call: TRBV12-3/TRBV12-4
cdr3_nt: TGTGCCAGCAGTTCGAGGCGGGAGGAGCTCAATGAGCAGTTCTTC
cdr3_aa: CASSSRREELNEQFF

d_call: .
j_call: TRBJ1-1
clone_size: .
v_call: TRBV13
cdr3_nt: TGTGCCAGCAGCCCCACTAGGGAGAACACTGAAGCTTTCTTT
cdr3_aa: CASSPTRENTEAFF

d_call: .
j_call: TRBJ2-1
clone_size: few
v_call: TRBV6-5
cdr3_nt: TGTGCCAGCAGTTACTCGATAAACAGGGTGGAAATAGGTGAGCAGTTCTTC
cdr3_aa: CASSYSINRVEIGEQFF

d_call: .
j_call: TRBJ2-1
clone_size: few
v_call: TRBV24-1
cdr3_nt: TGTGCCACCGGCAGGGACGGTGAGCAGTTCTTC
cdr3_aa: CATGRDGEQFF

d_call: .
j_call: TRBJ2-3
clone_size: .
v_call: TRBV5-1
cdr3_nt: TGCGCCAGCAGCTTGTCTCCCGGCTTCGAAGCAGATACGCAGTATTTT
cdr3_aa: CASSLSPGFEADTQYF

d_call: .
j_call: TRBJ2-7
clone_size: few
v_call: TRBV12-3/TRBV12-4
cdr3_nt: TGTGCCAGCAGTTTAGGGGTGGTGGGGCTCGAGCAGTACTTC
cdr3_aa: CASSLGVVGLEQYF

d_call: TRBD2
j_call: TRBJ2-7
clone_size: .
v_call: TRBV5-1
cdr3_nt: TGCGCCAGCAGCTTGAGTACTAGCGGGACCTACGAGCAGTACTTC
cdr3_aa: CASSLSTSGTYEQYF

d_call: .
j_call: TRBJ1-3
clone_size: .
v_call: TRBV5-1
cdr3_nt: TGCGCCAGCAGCTTAGTAGGGACGGCTGGAAACACCATATATTTT
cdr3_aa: CASSLVGTAGNTIYF

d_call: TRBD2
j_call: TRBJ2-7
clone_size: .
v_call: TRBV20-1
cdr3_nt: TGCAGTGCGTACGCGGGAGGGGGGACATCCTACGAGCAGTACTTC
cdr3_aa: CSAYAGGGTSYEQYF

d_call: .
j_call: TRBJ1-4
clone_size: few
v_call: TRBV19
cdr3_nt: TGTGCCAGTAGTCCGCGTCGGGGTGAGAATGAAAAACTGTTTTTT
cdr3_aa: CASSPRRGENEKLFF

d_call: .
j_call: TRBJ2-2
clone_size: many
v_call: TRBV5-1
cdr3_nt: TGCGCCAGCAGCTTGGGACAGAACACCGGGGAGCTGTTTTTT
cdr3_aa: CASSLGQNTGELFF

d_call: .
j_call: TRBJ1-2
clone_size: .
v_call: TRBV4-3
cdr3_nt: TGCGCCAGCAGCCAAGATCGAGGGATCGGTGGCTACACCTTC
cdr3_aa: CASSQDRGIGGYTF

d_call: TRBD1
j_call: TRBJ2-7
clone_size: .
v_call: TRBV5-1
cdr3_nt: TGCGCCAGCAGCTTCGGGACAGAAAAGCGCGAGCAGTACTTC
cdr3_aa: CASSFGTEKREQYF